The table lists the clone carrying this T cell receptor beta chain with a count of one. What it binds is not known. The CDR3 covers 15 residues. The ends were cut back, 4 bases at V and 1 base at J, with 13 bases in the middle. Germline V lookup: CDR1 MNHEY, CDR2 SMNVEV (reference sequence). This entry is derived from a study of OX40 agonist ivuxolimab in advanced cancers. Overall study findings and caveats: Some of the lowest clonal expansion was seen in partial responders at 0.1-3.0 mg/kg.

Peripheral blood came from all dose cohorts at three timepoints. Only in-frame clones appear in the TCRdb table, and some are missing; sequencing was by immunoSEQ multiplex PCR. In the table there are about 150,000 clones, about 92% of which are singletons. This sequence joins TRBV27 and TRBJ1-1, with D perhaps TRBD1 (5 bases). Sample: CD4+ or CD8+ T cells sorted from blood, taken in a trial of the OX40 agonist ivuxolimab. This TCR derives from an adult with an advanced solid tumor such as melanoma, head and neck, liver or kidney cancer. As DNA, the CDR3 is TGTGCCAGCAGTTCCACCCGCGGGGGGAACACTGAAGCTTTCTTT. Its protein product is CASSSTRGGNTEAFF.